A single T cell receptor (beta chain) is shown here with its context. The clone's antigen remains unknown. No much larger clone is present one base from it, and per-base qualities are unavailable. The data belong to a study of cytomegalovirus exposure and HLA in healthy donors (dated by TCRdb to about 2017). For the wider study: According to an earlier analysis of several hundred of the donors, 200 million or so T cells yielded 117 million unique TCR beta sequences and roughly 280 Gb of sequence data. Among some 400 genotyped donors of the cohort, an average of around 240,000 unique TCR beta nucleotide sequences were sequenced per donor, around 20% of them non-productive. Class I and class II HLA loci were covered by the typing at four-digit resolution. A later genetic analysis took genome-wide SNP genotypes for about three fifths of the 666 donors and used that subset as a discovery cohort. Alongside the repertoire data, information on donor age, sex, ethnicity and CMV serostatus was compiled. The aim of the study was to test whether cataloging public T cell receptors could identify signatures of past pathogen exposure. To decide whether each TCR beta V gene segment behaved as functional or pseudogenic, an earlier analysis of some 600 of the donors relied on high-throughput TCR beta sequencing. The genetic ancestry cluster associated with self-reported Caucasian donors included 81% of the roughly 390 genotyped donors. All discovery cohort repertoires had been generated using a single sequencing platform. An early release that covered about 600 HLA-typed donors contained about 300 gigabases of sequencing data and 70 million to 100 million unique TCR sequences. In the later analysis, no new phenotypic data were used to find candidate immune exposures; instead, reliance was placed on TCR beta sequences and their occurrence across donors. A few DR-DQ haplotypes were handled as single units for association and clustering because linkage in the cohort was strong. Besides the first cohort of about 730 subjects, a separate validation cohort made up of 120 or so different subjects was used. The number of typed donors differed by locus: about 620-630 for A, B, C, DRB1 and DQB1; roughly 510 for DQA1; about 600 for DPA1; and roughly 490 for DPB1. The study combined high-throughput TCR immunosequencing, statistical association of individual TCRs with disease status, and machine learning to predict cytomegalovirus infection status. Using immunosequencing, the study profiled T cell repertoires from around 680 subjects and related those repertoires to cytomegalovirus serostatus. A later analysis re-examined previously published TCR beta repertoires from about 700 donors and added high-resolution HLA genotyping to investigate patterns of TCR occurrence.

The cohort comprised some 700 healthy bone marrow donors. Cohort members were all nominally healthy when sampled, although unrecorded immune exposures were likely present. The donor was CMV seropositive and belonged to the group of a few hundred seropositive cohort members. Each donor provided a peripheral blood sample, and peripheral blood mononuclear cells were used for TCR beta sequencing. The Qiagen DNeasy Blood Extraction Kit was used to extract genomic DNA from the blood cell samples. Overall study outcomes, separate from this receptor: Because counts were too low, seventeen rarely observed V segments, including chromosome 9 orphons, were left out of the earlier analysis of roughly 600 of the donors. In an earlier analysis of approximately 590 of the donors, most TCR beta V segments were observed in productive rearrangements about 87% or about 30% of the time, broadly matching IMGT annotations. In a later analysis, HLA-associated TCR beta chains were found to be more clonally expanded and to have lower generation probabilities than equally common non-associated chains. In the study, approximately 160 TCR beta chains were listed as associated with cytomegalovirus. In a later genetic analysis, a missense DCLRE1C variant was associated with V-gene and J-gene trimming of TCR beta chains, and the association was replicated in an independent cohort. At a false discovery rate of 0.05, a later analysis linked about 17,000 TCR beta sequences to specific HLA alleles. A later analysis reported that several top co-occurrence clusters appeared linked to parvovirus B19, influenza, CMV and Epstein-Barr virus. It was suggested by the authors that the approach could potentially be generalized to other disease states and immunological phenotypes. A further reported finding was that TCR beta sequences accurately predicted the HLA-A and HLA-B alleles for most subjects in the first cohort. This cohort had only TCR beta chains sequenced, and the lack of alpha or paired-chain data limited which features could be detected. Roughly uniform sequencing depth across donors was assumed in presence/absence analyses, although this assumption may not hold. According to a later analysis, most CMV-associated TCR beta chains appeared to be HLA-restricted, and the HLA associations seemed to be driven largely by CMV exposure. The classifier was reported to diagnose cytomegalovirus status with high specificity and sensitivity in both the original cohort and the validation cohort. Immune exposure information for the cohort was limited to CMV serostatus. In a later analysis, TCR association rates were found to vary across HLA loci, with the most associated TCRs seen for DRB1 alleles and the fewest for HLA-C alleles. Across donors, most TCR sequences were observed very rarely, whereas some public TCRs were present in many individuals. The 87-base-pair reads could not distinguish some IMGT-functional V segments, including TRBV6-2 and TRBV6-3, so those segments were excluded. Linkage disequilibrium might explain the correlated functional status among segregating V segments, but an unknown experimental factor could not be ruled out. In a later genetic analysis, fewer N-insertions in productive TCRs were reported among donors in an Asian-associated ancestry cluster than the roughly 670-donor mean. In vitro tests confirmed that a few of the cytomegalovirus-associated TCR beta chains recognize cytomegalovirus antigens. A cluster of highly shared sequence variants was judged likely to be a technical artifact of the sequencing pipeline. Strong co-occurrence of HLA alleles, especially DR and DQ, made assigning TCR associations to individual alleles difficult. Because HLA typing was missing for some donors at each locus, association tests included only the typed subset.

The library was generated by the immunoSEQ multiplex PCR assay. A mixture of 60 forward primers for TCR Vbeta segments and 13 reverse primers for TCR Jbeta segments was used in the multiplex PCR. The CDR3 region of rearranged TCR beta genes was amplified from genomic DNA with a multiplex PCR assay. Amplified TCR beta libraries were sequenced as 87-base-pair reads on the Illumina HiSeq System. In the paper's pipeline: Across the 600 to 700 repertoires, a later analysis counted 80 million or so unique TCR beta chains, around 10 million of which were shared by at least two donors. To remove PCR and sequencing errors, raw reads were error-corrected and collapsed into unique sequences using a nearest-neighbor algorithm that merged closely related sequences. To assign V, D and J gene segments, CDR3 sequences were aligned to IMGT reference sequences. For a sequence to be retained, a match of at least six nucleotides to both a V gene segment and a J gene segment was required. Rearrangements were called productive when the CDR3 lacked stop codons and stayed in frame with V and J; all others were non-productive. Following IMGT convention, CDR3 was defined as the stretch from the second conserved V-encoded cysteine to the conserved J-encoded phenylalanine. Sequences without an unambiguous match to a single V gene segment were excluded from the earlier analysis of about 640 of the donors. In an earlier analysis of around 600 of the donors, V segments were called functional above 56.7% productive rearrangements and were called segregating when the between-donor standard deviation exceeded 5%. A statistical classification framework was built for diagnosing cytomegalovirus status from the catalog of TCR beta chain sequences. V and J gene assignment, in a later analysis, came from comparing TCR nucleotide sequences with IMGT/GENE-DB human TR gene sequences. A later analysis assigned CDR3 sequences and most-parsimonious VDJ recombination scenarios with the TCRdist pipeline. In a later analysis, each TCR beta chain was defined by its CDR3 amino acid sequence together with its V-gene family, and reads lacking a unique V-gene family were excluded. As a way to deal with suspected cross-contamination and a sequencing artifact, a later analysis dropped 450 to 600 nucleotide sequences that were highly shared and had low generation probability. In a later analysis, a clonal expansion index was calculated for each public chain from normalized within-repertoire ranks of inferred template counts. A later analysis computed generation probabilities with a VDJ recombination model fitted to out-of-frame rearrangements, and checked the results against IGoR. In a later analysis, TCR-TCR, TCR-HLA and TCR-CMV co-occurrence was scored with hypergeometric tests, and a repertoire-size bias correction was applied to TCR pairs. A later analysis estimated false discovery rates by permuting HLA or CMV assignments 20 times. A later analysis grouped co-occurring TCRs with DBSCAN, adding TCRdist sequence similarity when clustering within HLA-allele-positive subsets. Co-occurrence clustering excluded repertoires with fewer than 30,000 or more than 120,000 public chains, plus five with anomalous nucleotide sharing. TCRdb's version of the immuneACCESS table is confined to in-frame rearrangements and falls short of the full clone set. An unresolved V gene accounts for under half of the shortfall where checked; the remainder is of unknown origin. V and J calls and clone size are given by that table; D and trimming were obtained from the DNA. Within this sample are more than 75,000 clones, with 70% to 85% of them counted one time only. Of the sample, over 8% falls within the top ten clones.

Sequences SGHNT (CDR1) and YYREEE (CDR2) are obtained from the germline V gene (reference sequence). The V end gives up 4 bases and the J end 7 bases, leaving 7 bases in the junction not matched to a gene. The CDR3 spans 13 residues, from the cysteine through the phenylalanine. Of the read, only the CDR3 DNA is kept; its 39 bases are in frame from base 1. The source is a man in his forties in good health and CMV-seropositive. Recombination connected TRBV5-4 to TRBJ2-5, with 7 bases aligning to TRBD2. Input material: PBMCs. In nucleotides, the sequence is TGTGCCAGCAGCGCGGGGGATTTGGGGACCCAGTACTTC. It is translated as CASSAGDLGTQYF.